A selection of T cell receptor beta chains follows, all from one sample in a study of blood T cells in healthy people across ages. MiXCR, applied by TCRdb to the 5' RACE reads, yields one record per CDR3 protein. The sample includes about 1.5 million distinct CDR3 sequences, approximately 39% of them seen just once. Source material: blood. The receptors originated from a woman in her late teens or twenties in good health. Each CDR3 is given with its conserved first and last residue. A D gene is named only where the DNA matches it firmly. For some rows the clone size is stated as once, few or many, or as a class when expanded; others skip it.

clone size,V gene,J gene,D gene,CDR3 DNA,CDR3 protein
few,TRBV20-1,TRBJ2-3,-,TGCAGTGCTAGAGAAACAGGTACCAATACGCAGTATTTT,CSARETGTNTQYF
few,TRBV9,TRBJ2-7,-,TGTGCCAGCAGCCCGGGGGAGAGATCTTCCTACGAGCAGTACTTC,CASSPGERSSYEQYF
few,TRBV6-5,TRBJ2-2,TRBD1,TGTGCCAGCAGTTCCGACAGGGGGCTGGCCGGGGAGCTGTTTTTT,CASSSDRGLAGELFF
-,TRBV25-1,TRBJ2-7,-,TGTGCCAGCAGTGAATCAGGCCGGAGCTCCTACAATGAACAGTACTTC,CASSESGRSSYNEQYF
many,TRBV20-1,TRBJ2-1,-,TGCAGTGCGGCGCGACAAAACAATGAGCAGTTCTTC,CSAARQNNEQFF
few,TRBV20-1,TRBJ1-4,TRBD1,TGCAGTGCCACGGGACAGGGTGGCGAAAAACTGTTTTTT,CSATGQGGEKLFF
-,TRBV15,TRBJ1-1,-,TGTGCCACCAGCAGAGATCTGAAGAACACTGAAGCTTTCTTT,CATSRDLKNTEAFF
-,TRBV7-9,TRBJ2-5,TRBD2,TGTGCCAGCAGCTTAGCTAGCGGGAGTAGAGAGCAGTACTTC,CASSLASGSREQYF
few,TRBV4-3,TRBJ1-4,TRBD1,TGCGCCAGCAGCAACGCAGGGGGTGAAAAACTGTTTTTT,CASSNAGGEKLFF
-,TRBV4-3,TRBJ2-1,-,TGCGCCAGCAGCCAAGTAGCGACTTACCACAATGAGCAGTTCTTC,CASSQVATYHNEQFF
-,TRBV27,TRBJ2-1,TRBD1,TGTGCCAGCAGTTTACGACAGGGCAATGAGCAGTTCTTC,CASSLRQGNEQFF
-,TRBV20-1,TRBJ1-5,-,TGCAGTGCCCCAGTGAGCCCCAATCAGCCCCAGCATTTT,CSAPVSPNQPQHF
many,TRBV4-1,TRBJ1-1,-,TGCGCCAGCAGTCGGGGGGACACTGAAGCTTTCTTT,CASSRGDTEAFF
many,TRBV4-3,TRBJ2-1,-,TGCGCCAGCAGCCAAGATCCTTACAATGAGCAGTTCTTC,CASSQDPYNEQFF
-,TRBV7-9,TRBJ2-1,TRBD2,TGTGCCAGCAGCCCTGTCGTGGCGGGGGGGCTTTACAATGAGCAGTTCTTC,CASSPVVAGGLYNEQFF
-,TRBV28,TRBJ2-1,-,TGTGCCAGCAGTTTTCGAGTTTCTACCTACAATGAGCAGTTCTTC,CASSFRVSTYNEQFF
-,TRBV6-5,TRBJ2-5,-,TGTGCCAGCAGTTATACCGACAGACCCAATGAGCAGTACTTC,CASSYTDRPNEQYF